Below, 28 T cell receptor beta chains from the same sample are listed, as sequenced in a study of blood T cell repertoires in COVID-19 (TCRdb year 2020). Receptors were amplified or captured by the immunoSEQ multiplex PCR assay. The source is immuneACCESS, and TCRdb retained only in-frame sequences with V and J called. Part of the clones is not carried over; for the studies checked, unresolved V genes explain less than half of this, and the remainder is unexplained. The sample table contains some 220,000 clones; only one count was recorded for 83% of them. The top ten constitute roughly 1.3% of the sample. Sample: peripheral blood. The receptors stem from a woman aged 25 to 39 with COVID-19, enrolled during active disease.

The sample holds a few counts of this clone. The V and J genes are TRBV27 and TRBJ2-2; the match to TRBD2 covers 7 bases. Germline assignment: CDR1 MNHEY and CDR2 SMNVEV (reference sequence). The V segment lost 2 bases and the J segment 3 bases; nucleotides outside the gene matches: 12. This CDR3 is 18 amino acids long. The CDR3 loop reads CASSLLGGRQDYTGELFF. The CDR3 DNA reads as TGTGCCAGCAGTTTACTCGGCGGGAGACAAGACTACACCGGGGAGCTGTTTTTT.

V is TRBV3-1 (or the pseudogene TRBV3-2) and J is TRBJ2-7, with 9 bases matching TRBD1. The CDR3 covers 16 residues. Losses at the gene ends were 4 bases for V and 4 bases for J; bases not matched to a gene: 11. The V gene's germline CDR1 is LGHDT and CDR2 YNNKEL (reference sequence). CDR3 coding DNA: TGTGCCAGCAGCCCCCCACCGGGACAGGGCCGATACGAGCAGTACTTC. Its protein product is CASSPPPGQGRYEQYF.

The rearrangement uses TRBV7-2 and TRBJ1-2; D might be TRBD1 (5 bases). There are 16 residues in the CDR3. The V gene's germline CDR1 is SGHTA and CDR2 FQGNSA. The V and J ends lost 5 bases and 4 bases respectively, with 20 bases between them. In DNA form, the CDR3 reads TGTGCCAGCAGCCAAAGCTTAGTCCAGGGAACCTATGGCTACACCTTC. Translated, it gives CASSQSLVQGTYGYTF.

DNA of the CDR3: TGTGCCAGCACCTACCGTGGCAGGGGGCAAGATGAAGCTTTCTTT. Translating gives CASTYRGRGQDEAFF. The rearrangement joins TRBV28 to TRBJ1-1, with TRBD1 identical over 8 bases. Losses at the gene ends were 7 bases for V and 7 bases for J; bases not matched to a gene: 14. Germline assignment: CDR1 MDHEN and CDR2 SYDVKM. The CDR3 consists of 15 residues. The full variable domain, in which reference TRBV28 and TRBJ1-1 provide the parts outside the CDR3, is DVKVTQSSRYLVKRTGEKVFLECVQDMDHENMFWYRQDPGLGLRLIYFSYDVKMKEKGDIPEGYSVSREKKERFSLILESASTNQTSMYLCASTYRGRGQDEAFFGQGTRLTVV.

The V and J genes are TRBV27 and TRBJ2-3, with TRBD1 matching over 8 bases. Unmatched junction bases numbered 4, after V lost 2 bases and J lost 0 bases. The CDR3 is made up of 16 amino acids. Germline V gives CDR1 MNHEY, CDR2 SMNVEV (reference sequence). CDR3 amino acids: CASSLTTGASTDTQYF. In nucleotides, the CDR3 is TGTGCCAGCAGTTTAACGACAGGGGCCAGCACAGATACGCAGTATTTT.

DNA of the CDR3: TGTGCCAGCAGCCAAGGCGTCCCACAGGGGGCCTATGGCTACACCTTC. Encoded protein: CASSQGVPQGAYGYTF. The chain links TRBV3-1 (or the pseudogene TRBV3-2) to TRBJ1-2; 9 bases align to TRBD1. Germline V gene sequence: CDR1 LGHDT, CDR2 YNNKEL (reference sequence). V dropped 1 base and J dropped 4; count of bases not matched to a gene: 7. This CDR3 contains 16 residues.

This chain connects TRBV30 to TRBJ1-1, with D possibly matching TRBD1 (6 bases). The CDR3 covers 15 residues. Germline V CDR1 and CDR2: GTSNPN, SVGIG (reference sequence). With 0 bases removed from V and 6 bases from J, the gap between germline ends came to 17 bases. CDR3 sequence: CAWSVPSSGVSEAFF. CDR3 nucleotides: TGTGCCTGGAGTGTCCCGTCTTCAGGGGTCTCTGAAGCTTTCTTT.

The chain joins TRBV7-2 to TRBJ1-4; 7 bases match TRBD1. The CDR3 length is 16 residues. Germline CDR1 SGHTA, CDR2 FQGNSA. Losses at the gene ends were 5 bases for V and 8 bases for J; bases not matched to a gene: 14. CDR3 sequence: CASSDGPGRGREKLFF. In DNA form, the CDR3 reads TGTGCCAGCAGCGACGGCCCGGGCAGGGGGAGGGAAAAACTGTTTTTT.

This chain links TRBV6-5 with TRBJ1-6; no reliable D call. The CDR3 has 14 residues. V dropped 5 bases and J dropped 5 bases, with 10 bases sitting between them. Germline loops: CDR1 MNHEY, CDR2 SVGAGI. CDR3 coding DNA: TGTGCCAGCAGTCAGCGAGGGAATAATTCACCCCTCCACTTT. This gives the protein CASSQRGNNSPLHF.

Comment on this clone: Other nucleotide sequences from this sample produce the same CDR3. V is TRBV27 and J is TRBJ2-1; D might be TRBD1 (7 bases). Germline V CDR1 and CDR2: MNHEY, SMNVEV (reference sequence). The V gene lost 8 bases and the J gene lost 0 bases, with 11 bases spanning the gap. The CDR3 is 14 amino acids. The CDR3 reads CASSRGASYNEQFF. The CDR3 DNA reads TGTGCCAGCTCCAGGGGGGCCTCCTACAATGAGCAGTTCTTC.

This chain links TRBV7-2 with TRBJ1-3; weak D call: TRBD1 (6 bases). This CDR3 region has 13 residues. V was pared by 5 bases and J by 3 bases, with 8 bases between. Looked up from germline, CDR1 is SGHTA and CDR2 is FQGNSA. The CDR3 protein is CASSPDSGNTIYF. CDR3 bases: TGTGCCAGCAGCCCGGACAGTGGAAACACCATATATTTT.

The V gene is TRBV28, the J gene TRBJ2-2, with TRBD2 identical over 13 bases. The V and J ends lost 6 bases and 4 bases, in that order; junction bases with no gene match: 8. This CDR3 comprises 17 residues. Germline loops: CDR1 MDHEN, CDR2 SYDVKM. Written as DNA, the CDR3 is TGTGCCAGCAGGAAAACTAGCGGGGGGGCTGGCACCGGGGAGCTGTTTTTT. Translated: CASRKTSGGAGTGELFF. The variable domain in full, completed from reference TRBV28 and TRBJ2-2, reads DVKVTQSSRYLVKRTGEKVFLECVQDMDHENMFWYRQDPGLGLRLIYFSYDVKMKEKGDIPEGYSVSREKKERFSLILESASTNQTSMYLCASRKTSGGAGTGELFFGEGSRLTVL.

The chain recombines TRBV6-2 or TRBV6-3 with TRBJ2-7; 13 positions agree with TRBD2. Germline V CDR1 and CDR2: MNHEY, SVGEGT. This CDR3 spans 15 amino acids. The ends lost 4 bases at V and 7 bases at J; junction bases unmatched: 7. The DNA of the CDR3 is TGTGCCAGCAGTTCGCGGACTAGCGGGGGTCAAGAGCAGTACTTC. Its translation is CASSSRTSGGQEQYF.

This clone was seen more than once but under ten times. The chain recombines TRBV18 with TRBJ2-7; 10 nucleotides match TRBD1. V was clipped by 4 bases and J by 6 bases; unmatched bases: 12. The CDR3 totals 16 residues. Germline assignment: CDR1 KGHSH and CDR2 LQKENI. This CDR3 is CASSLLDGTGDGEQYF. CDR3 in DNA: TGTGCCAGCTCACTCCTTGATGGGACAGGGGACGGCGAGCAGTACTTC. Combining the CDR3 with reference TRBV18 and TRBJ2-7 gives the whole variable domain NAGVMQNPRHLVRRRGQEARLRCSPMKGHSHVYWYRQLPEEGLKFMVYLQKENIIDESGMPKERFSAEFPKEGPSILRIQQVVRGDSAAYFCASSLLDGTGDGEQYFGPGTRLTVT.

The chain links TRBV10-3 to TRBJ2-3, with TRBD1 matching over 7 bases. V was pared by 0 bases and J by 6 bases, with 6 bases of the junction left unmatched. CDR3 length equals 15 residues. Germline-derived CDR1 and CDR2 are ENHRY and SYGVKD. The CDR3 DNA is TGTGCCATCAGTGAGTCGAGGGGGCGTCGGGATACGCAGTATTTT. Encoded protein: CAISESRGRRDTQYF.

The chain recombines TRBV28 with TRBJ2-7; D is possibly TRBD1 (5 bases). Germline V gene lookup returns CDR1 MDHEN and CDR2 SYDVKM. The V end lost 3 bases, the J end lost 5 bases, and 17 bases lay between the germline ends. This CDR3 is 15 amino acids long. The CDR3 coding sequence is TGTGCCAGCAGTTTCGGTTTAGGGGAACGGGACGAGCAGTACTTC. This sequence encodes CASSFGLGERDEQYF. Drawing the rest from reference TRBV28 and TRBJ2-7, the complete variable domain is DVKVTQSSRYLVKRTGEKVFLECVQDMDHENMFWYRQDPGLGLRLIYFSYDVKMKEKGDIPEGYSVSREKKERFSLILESASTNQTSMYLCASSFGLGERDEQYFGPGTRLTVT.

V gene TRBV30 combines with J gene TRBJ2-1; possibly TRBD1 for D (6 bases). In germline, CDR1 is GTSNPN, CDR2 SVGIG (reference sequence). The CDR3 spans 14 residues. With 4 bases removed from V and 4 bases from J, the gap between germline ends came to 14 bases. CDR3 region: CAWTLGRGYNEQFF. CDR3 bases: TGTGCCTGGACATTAGGCAGGGGTTACAATGAGCAGTTCTTC.

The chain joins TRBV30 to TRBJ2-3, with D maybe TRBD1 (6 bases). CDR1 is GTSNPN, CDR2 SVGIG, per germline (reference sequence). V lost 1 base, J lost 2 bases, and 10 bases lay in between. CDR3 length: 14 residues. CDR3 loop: CAWSGGRNTDTQYF. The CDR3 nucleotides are TGTGCCTGGAGTGGGGGGCGGAACACAGATACGCAGTATTTT.

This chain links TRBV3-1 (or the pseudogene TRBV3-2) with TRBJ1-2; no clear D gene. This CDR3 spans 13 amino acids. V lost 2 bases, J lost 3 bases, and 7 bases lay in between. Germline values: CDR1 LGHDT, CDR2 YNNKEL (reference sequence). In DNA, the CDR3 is TGTGCCAGCAGCCAAACAGCAGACTATGGCTACACCTTC. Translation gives CASSQTADYGYTF.

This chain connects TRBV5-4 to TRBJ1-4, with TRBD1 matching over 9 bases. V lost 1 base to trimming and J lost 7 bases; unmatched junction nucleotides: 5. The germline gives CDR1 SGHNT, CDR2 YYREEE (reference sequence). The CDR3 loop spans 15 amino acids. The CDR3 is CASSLSGTGSEKLFF. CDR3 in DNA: TGTGCCAGCAGCTTGAGTGGGACAGGGTCTGAAAAACTGTTTTTT. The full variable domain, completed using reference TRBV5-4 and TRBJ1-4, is ETGVTQSPTHLIKTRGQQVTLRCSSQSGHNTVSWYQQALGQGPQFIFQYYREEENGRGNFPPRFSGLQFPNYSSELNVNALELDDSALYLCASSLSGTGSEKLFFGSGTQLSVL.

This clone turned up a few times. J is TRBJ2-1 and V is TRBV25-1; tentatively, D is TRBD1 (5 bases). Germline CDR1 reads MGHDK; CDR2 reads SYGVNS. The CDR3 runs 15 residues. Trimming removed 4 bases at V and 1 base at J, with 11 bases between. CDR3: CASSALDRSYNEQFF. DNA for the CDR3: TGTGCCAGCAGTGCTTTAGACAGATCCTACAATGAGCAGTTCTTC.

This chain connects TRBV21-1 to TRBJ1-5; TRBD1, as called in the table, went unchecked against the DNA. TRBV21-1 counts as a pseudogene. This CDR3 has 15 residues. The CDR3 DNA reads TGTGCCAGCAGTCCTGACAGGGGAAGCAATCAGCCCCAGCATTTT. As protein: CASSPDRGSNQPQHF.

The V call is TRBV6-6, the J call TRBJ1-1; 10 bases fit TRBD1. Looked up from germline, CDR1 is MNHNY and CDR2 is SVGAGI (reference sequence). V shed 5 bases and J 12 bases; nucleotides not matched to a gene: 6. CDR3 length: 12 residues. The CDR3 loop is CASSPGTGEPFF. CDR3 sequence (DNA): TGTGCCAGCAGTCCCGGGACAGGGGAACCTTTCTTT.

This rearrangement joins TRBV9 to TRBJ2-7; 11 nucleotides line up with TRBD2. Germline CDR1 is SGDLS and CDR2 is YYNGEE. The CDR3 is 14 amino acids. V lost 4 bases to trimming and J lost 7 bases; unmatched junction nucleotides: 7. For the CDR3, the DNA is TGTGCCAGCAGCCTTACTAGCGGGAGCGCGGAGCAGTACTTC. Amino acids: CASSLTSGSAEQYF.

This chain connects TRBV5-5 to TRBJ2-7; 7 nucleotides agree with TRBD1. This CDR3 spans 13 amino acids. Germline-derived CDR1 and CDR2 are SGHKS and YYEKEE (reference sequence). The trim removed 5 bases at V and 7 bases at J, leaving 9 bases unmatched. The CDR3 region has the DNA TGTGCCAGCAGTTATACAGGGGCGGGTGAGCAGTACTTC. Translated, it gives CASSYTGAGEQYF. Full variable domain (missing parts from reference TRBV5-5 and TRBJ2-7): DAGVTQSPTHLIKTRGQQVTLRCSPISGHKSVSWYQQVLGQGPQFIFQYYEKEERGRGNFPDRFSARQFPNYSSELNVNALLLGDSALYLCASSYTGAGEQYFGPGTRLTVT.

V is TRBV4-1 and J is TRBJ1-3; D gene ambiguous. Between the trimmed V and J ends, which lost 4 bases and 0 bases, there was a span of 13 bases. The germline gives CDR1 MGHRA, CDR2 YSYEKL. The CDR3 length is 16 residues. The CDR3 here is CASSRLRAGSGNTIYF. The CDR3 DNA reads TGCGCCAGCAGCCGGCTTAGGGCGGGCTCTGGAAACACCATATATTTT.

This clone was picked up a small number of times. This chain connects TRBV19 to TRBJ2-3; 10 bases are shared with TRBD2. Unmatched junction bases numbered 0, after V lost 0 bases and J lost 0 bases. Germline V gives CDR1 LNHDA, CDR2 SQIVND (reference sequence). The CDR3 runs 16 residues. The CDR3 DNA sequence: TGTGCCAGTAGTATAGAGGGACTAGCGAGCACAGATACGCAGTATTTT. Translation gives CASSIEGLASTDTQYF.

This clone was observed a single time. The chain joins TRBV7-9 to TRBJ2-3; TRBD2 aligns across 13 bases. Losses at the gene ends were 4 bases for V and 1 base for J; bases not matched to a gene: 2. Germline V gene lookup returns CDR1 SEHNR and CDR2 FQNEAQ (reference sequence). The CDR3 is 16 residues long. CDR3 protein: CASSSGLAGGTDTQYF. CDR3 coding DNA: TGTGCCAGCAGCTCAGGACTAGCGGGAGGCACAGATACGCAGTATTTT.